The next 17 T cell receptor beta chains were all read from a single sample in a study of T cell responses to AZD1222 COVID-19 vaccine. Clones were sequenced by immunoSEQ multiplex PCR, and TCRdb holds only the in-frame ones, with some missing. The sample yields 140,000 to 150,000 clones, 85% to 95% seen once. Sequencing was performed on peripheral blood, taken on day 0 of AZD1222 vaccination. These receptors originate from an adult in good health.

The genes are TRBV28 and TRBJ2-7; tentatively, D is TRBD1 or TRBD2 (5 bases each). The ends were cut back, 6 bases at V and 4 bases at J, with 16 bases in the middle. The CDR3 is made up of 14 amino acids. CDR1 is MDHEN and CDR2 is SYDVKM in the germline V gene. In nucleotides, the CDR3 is TGTGCCAGCAGACGTCCGGGACGGAAATACGAGCAGTACTTC. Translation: CASRRPGRKYEQYF.

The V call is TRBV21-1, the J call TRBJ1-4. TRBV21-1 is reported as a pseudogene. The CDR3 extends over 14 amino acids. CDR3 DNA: TGTGCCAGCAGCAATGGGGTAAAGGGTGAAAAACTGTTTTTT. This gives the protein CASSNGVKGEKLFF.

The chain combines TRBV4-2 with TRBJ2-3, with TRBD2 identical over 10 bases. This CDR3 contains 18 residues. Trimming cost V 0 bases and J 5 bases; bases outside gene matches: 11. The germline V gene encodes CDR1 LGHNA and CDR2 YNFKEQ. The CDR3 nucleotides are TGTGCCAGCAGCCAAGAGACGCTAGCGGGAGAAGTAGGAGATACGCAGTATTTT. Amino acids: CASSQETLAGEVGDTQYF.

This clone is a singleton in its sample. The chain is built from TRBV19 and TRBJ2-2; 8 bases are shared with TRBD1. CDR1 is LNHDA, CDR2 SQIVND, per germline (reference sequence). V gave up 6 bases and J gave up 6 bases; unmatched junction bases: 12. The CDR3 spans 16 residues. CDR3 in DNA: TGTGCCAGTAGGGGGACAGGACGCTCTTTGGCCGGGGAGCTGTTTTTT. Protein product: CASRGTGRSLAGELFF.

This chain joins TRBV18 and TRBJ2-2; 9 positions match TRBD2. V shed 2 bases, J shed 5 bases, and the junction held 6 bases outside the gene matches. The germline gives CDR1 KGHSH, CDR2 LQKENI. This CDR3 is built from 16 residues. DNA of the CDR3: TGTGCCAGCTCACCAAAGCTAGCGGGGAGGACCGGGGAGCTGTTTTTT. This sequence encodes CASSPKLAGRTGELFF.

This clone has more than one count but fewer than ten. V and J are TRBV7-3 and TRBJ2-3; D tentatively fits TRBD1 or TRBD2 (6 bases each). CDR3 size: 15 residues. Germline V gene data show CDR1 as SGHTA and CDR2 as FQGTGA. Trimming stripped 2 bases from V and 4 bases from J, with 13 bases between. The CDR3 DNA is TGTGCCAGCAGCTTAGGTGGGGGGCAGGCAGATACGCAGTATTTT. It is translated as CASSLGGGQADTQYF.

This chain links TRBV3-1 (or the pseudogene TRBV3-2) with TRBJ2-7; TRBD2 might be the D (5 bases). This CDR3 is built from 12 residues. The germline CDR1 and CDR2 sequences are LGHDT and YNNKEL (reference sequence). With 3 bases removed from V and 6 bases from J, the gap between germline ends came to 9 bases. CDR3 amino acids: CASSHPEGEQYF. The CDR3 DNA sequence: TGTGCCAGCAGCCACCCAGAGGGCGAGCAGTACTTC.

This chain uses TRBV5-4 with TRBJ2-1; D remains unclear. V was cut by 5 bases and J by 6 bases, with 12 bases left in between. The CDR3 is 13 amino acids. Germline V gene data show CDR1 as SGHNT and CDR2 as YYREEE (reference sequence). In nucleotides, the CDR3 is TGTGCCAGCAGTTACCGGGCCGTCAATGAGCAGTTCTTC. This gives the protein CASSYRAVNEQFF.

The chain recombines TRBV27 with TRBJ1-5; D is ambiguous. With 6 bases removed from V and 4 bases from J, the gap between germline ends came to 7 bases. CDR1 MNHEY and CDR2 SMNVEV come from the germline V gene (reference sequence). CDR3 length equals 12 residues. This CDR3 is CASREGNQPQHF. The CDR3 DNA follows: TGTGCCAGCAGAGAGGGTAATCAGCCCCAGCATTTT.

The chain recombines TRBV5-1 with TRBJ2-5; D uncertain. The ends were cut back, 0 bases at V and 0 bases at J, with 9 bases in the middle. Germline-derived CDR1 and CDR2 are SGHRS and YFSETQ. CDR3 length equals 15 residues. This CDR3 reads CASSLGPEYQETQYF. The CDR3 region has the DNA TGCGCCAGCAGCTTGGGACCAGAGTACCAAGAGACCCAGTACTTC.

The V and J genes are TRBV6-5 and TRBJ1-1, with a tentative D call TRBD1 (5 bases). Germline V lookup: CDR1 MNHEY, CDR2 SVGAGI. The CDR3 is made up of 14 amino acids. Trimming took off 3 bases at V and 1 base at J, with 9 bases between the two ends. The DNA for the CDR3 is TGTGCCAGCAGTTATGGGGGTACGAACACTGAAGCTTTCTTT. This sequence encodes CASSYGGTNTEAFF.

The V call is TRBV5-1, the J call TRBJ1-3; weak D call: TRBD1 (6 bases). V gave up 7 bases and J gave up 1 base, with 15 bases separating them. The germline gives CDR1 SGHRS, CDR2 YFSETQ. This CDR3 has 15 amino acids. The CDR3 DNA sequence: TGCGCCAGCGGCCTGGACAGCCTTTCTGGAAACACCATATATTTT. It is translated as CASGLDSLSGNTIYF.

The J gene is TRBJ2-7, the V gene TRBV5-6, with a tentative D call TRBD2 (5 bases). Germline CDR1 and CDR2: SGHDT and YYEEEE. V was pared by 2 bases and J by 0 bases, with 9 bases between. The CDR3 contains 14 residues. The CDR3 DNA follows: TGTGCCAGCAGCTTATCGGGGAGCTCCTACGAGCAGTACTTC. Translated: CASSLSGSSYEQYF.

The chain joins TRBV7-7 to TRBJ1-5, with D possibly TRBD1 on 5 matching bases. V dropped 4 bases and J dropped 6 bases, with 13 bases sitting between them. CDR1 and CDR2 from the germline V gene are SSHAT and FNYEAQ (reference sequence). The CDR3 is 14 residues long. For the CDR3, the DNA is TGTGCCAGCAGCTCCGACCGGAGGGGTCAGCCCCAGCATTTT. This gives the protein CASSSDRRGQPQHF.

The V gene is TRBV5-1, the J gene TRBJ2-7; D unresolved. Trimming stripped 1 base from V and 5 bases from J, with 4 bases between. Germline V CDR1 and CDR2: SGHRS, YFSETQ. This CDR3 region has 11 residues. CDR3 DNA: TGCGCCAGCAGCTTGAGGAACGAGCAGTACTTC. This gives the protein CASSLRNEQYF.

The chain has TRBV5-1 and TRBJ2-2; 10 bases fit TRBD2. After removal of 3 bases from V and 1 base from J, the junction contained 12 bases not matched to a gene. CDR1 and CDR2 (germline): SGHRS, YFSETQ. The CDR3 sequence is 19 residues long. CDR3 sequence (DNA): TGCGCCAGCAGCTCCGCTTACTCGACTAGCGGGCAGAACACCGGGGAGCTGTTTTTT. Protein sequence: CASSSAYSTSGQNTGELFF.

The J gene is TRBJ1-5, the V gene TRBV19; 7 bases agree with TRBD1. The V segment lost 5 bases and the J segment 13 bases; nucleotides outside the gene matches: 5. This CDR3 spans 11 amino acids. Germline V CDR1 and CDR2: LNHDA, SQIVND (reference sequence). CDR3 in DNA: TGTGCCAGTAGTCGGGACAGACTTCAGCATTTT. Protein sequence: CASSRDRLQHF.